This entry lists 8 T cell receptor beta chains sequenced from one sample in a study of control samples from healthy donors and cancer patients (TCRdb year 2020). Library construction relied on the immunoSEQ multiplex PCR assay. The source is immuneACCESS, and TCRdb retained only in-frame sequences with V and J called. Part of the clones is not carried over; for the studies checked, unresolved V genes explain less than half of this, and the remainder is unexplained. The sample table records 79,000 or so clones; roughly nine tenths of these occur just once. The ten largest clones add up to roughly a tenth of the sample. The sample comprised PBMCs. The receptors were sampled from a woman aged 45-59 years with colorectal cancer.

The rearrangement uses TRBV5-3 and TRBJ1-4; D is uncertain. TRBV5-3 is an ORF for which the function is uncertain. There are 12 residues in the CDR3. Trimming cost V 7 bases and J 3 bases, with 7 bases left between them. The CDR3 sequence is CAREGSNEKLFF. For the CDR3, the DNA is TGTGCCAGAGAAGGTTCTAATGAAAAACTGTTTTTT.

The J gene is TRBJ1-1, the V gene TRBV12-2. TRBV12-2 is shown as a pseudogene. The CDR3 spans 17 residues. CDR3 loop: CASRFLNGGGGNTEAFF. The DNA for the CDR3 is TGTGCAAGTCGCTTCTTAAATGGAGGTGGCGGGAACACTGAAGCTTTCTTT.

The chain links TRBV5-1 to TRBJ1-1, with D perhaps TRBD1 (5 bases). Germline CDR1 SGHRS, CDR2 YFSETQ. The CDR3 loop spans 12 amino acids. V lost 4 bases and J lost 7, with 11 bases in between. This CDR3 reads CASSPGGIEAFF. CDR3 in DNA: TGCGCCAGCAGCCCCGGGGGGATTGAAGCTTTCTTT.

The rearrangement uses TRBV5-5 and TRBJ2-3; D might be TRBD2 (5 bases). With 4 bases removed from V and 2 bases from J, the gap between germline ends came to 11 bases. Germline CDR1 reads SGHKS; CDR2 reads YYEKEE (reference sequence). This CDR3 region has 14 residues. The CDR3 sequence: CASSPDFLTDTQYF. In nucleotides, the CDR3 is TGTGCCAGCAGCCCGGACTTTCTCACAGATACGCAGTATTTT.

This clone showed up just once. The V and J genes are TRBV19 and TRBJ2-1, with TRBD2 as a possible D gene (5 bases). Trimming removed 1 base from V and 13 bases from J, with 20 bases in between. The CDR3 length is 15 residues. CDR1 and CDR2 from the germline V gene are LNHDA and SQIVND (reference sequence). CDR3 DNA sequence: TGTGCCAGTAGTATAGCCAACACCCAGAGGGCAGTTCAGTTCTTC. The encoded protein is CASSIANTQRAVQFF.

J is TRBJ2-3 and V is TRBV10-3; the match to TRBD2 covers 10 bases. This CDR3 has 15 amino acids. Germline V gene sequence: CDR1 ENHRY, CDR2 SYGVKD. V lost 6 bases, J lost 3 bases, and 6 bases stayed unmatched. The CDR3 loop is CAISETSGLTDTQYF. The CDR3 DNA reads as TGTGCCATCAGCGAGACTAGCGGGTTAACAGATACGCAGTATTTT.

The chain combines TRBV7-9 with TRBJ1-3, with no clear D. Per germline, CDR1 SEHNR and CDR2 FQNEAQ (reference sequence). V shed 5 bases and J shed 3 bases, with 17 bases lying between them. This CDR3 is built from 16 residues. Here the CDR3 DNA reads TGTGCCAGCAGCCCTTTAATCTGGACGGTTGGAAACACCATATATTTT. Translated, it gives CASSPLIWTVGNTIYF.

The rearrangement uses TRBV6-5 and TRBJ1-5, with TRBD1 matching over 7 bases. The CDR3 is 15 amino acids. Germline V CDR1 and CDR2: MNHEY, SVGAGI. With 6 bases clipped from V and 2 bases from J, the junction kept 7 bases outside the gene matches. The CDR3 DNA follows: TGTGCCAGCAGATTAAACAGGGGCGGCAATCAGCCCCAGCATTTT. This encodes CASRLNRGGNQPQHF.